The T cell receptor beta chain under discussion was sequenced for a study of shared clonotypes between healthy human individuals. Points from the study as a whole: Naive subsets, compared against memory subsets, generally had larger estimated richness values. Rarefaction showed sorted-subset sequencing was incomplete despite large depth.

Repertoires were generated with immunoSEQ multiplex PCR, while TCRdb's copy carries only in-frame clones and drops some. Of 2 million to 2.5 million clones listed, 85% to 95% are singletons. The table lists this clone with a few counts. Its target is not known. The receptor was derived from a man aged 18-30 years in good health. Some clones in this sample may be carry-over from other donors' samples. Sequenced material: naive CD4+ T cells from PBMCs. The subset denotes: CD45RA+ positively selected.

The CDR3 DNA reads TGTGCCAGCACCCCGGGGGGGCGGGGATACACTGAAGCTTTCTTT. Its translation: CASTPGGRGYTEAFF. The V and J genes are TRBV9 and TRBJ1-1; a weak D match, TRBD1 (6 bases). CDR1 is SGDLS, CDR2 YYNGEE, per germline. The CDR3 is 15 residues long. With 6 bases removed from V and 3 bases from J, the gap between germline ends came to 18 bases.